This TCR beta chain was sequenced during a study of cytomegalovirus exposure and HLA in healthy donors. Broader study findings: CMV serostatus stood as the only immune exposure information on hand.

60 Vbeta and 13 Jbeta primers were used in PCR. The repertoire was sequenced with immunoSEQ multiplex PCR; TCRdb's copy has only in-frame clones and lacks some. The profile shows around 37,000 clones, over 70% of them singletons. To note about this clone: The antigen is not known.

This CDR3 comprises 15 residues. V was trimmed by 0 bases and J by 2 bases, leaving 11 bases between them. Germline V lookup: CDR1 MNHNY, CDR2 SVGAGI (reference sequence). The clonotype comes from a man between 25 and 39 years old in good health and CMV-seronegative. The gene calls are TRBV6-6 and TRBJ2-7, with no clear D. Material: PBMCs. This chain's CDR3 is CASSYSPEITYEQYF. The CDR3 nucleotides read TGTGCCAGCAGTTACTCGCCGGAGATCACCTACGAGCAGTACTTC.